This T cell receptor beta chain was sequenced for a study of T cell responses to AZD1222 COVID-19 vaccine (dated by TCRdb to the early 2020s). Looking at the study overall: TCR sequencing was performed for fewer than 250 trial participants, of whom 200 to 220 were given two doses of AZD1222 and around 25 were given two doses of MenACWY control vaccine. Enrollment into the trials was organized by age into subgroups of 18-55, 56-69 and 70-plus years, and those subgroups contained roughly 150, 30 and 60 TCR-sequenced participants, respectively. Broad study findings and their caveats: In the small 56-69-year group, the increase in depth fell short of significance, most likely because of low power. Participants were mostly white British, with more females than males. The authors suggested clonal diversity may have been underestimated. The vaccine-associated CD4 TCRs covered the entire spike protein, and the dominant responses fell in regions 160-218 and 743-854. Because no samples from the day 14 peak response were available, repertoires could be characterized only after the peak T cell response. Reportedly, almost half of the unique spike-specific TCRs recognized epitopes lying outside the regions that are mutated in the B.1.351 and B.1.1.7 variants. After two AZD1222 doses, both the breadth and the depth of spike-specific TCRs were significantly higher than at day 0 and than in MenACWY recipients. Only five or six AZD1222 recipients were SARS-CoV-2 seropositive at baseline, limiting conclusions about previously exposed vaccinees.

This clone was seen once. Its antigen remains undetermined. Base qualities are not provided; no much larger clone lies one nucleotide away. The time point label, as the study defines it: about 28 days (+/-7) after the second vaccine dose. The sample's treatment or condition label, in plain terms: meningococcal conjugate vaccine given as trial control. Vaccinee samples were obtained from the UK trials COV001 and COV002, which included a single-blind randomized controlled phase 2/3 trial of AZD1222 (ChAdOx1 nCoV-19) in healthy adults. For TCRbeta chain sequencing, PBMC samples were collected from trial participants at day 0 and at day 28 after the second dose. The V end gives up 1 base and the J end 2 bases, leaving 2 bases in the junction not matched to a gene. In the germline V gene, CDR1 corresponds to LGHNT and CDR2 to FRNRAP. The CDR3 has 14 amino acids, counting the end cysteine and phenylalanine. The only DNA kept is the CDR3, 42 bases in frame from the first base.

The CDR3 regions of human TCRbeta chains were analyzed by immunosequencing. In the paper's pipeline: TCRs in the repertoires were matched against a reference library of SARS-CoV-2-specific TCRs that had been generated with the MIRA antigen-specificity platform. Breadth was defined as the fraction of unique TCRs that were SARS-CoV-2-associated, and depth was defined as the fraction of total T cells that were SARS-CoV-2-associated. Using the MIRA data, each spike-specific TCR was mapped to the spike region that the TCR reacts to and placed in a CD4 or CD8 class. Log10-transformed breadth and depth values were compared by one-way ANOVA with Sidak's multiple comparisons tests. What TCRdb holds here is the immuneACCESS table cut down to in-frame rearrangements. Part of the clones is not present; checked against another copy, under half of the missing clones reflect an unresolved V gene, and the others are unexplained. The DNA gave D and trimming, while V, J and clone size come from that table. The sample data list some 150,000 clones, and approximately 85% of these were observed just once. 7.9% of the sample rests with the top ten.

The sequences come from peripheral blood, collected 28 days after the second dose of the MenACWY control vaccine. Recombination connected TRBV12-5 to TRBJ2-7; TRBD1 lines up with 7 middle nucleotides. This TCR was recovered from an adult who received the MenACWY meningococcal vaccine as a control. The sequence in DNA is TGTGCTAGTGGTTTGGCCCAGGGGGCCTACGAGCAGTACTTC. Translated, this is CASGLAQGAYEQYF.